What follows describes a single TCR beta chain. Its antigen remains unknown. Germline V lookup: CDR1 KGHSH, CDR2 LQKENI. The V gene lost 6 bases and the J gene lost 2 bases, with 13 bases spanning the gap. The CDR3 loop spans 14 amino acids. This specimen comes from a study of beta chain features in type 1 diabetes. Study-level background: Cell yields, age and gender were similar between patients and healthy donors.

The entirety of the isolated RNA underwent reverse transcription, so expressed TCRB transcripts were sequenced. TCRdb keeps only in-frame clones here, not all; method: immunoSEQ multiplex PCR. The sample lists roughly 500,000 clones; about an eighth were seen once. CD45RO/CCR7/CD25/CD127/CD95/CD27 staining was used to isolate CD4+ naive, central memory, regulatory and stem cell-like memory cells by sorting. Purity (above 95%) was reached by all sorted populations. General study points: Type 1 diabetes patients showed a moderate but significant shortening of TCRB CDR3s in all four CD4+ subsets.

This chain links TRBV18 with TRBJ2-5, with D tentatively TRBD2 (6 bases). Sequencing input: naive CD4+ T cells from blood. The TCR sequence derives from a woman younger than 35 in good health. CDR3 sequence: CASSPSGGQETQYF. For the CDR3, the DNA is TGTGCCAGCTCTCCGTCCGGGGGACAAGAGACCCAGTACTTC. Full variable domain (outside the CDR3, taken from reference TRBV18 and TRBJ2-5): NAGVMQNPRHLVRRRGQEARLRCSPMKGHSHVYWYRQLPEEGLKFMVYLQKENIIDESGMPKERFSAEFPKEGPSILRIQQVVRGDSAAYFCASSPSGGQETQYFGPGTRLLVL.